The entry below describes one T cell receptor beta chain. The data derive from a study of cytomegalovirus exposure and HLA in healthy donors. The V gene lost 6 bases and the J gene lost 6 bases, with 17 bases spanning the gap. This CDR3 contains 14 residues. The germline CDR1 and CDR2 sequences are MNHNS and SASEGT. Primers: 60 Vbeta forward and 13 Jbeta reverse. TCRdb's copy holds only in-frame clones and misses some; the assay was immunoSEQ multiplex PCR. The sample shows about 190,000 clones, over 60% of them seen only once. This chain joins TRBV6-1 and TRBJ1-2; D perhaps matches TRBD1 (5 bases). Input material: PBMCs. The TCR comes from a woman aged 25 to 39 in good health and CMV-seropositive. CDR3 in amino acids: CASRRTGGSDGYTF. DNA of the CDR3: TGTGCCAGCAGGAGAACGGGGGGATCCGATGGCTACACCTTC.